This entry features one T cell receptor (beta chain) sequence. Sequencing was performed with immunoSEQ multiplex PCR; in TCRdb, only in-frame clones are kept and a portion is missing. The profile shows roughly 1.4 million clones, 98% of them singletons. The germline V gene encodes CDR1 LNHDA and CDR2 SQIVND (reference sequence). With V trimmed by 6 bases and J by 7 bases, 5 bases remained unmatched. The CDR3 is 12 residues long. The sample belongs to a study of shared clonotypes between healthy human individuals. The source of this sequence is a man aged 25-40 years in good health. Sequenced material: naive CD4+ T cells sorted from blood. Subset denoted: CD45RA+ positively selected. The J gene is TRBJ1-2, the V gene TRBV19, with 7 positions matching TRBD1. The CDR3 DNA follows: TGTGCCAGTAGCAGGGGGTCTTTTGGCTACACCTTC. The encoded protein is CASSRGSFGYTF.